The entry that follows covers one T cell receptor beta chain sequence. Germline trimming cut 1 base from V and 5 bases from J; bases unmatched to any gene: 6. Germline V gene lookup returns CDR1 SSHAT and CDR2 FNYEAQ (reference sequence). The CDR3 sequence is 15 residues long. Alongside a J-beta primer mix, a sample-barcoded 5' primer served in a second PCR lasting about 7 to 11 cycles. MiXCR was run by TCRdb on the 5' RACE reads, yielding one entry per CDR3 protein. The data show more than 650,000 distinct CDR3 sequences, 20% to 25% seen once. This record belongs to a study of blood T cells in healthy people across ages.

Sequencing was performed on blood. The chain recombines TRBV7-7 with TRBJ2-3; 7 nucleotides line up with TRBD2. The clonotype comes from an older man in good health. The CDR3 here is CASSLGASGGDTQYF. CDR3 bases: TGTGCCAGCAGCTTAGGAGCATCGGGGGGAGATACGCAGTATTTT.